The 21 T cell receptor beta chains below come from one sample, sequenced in a study of CD8+CD57+ T cells in acquired aplastic anemia. TCR beta VDJ combinations and CDR3 sequences were profiled from genomic DNA. TCRdb redid the calling of the reads with MiXCR, one entry per CDR3 protein. Of 86,000 or so distinct CDR3 sequences detected, less than 60% appear once; the ten largest clones hold approximately 61%. Sequencing used sorted CD4+, CD8+, or CD8+CD57+ T cells (not recorded which) from PBMCs. The source is a human donor in good health, serving as a control.

The chain is built from TRBV29-1 and TRBJ2-6, with D possibly matching TRBD1 (5 bases). The germline V gene has CDR1 SQVTM and CDR2 ANQGSEA. Trimming pared 1 base from V and 0 bases from J, leaving 7 bases between. The CDR3 runs to 15 residues. The CDR3 spells CSVEGDSSGANVLTF. The CDR3 DNA is TGCAGCGTTGAAGGAGACAGCTCTGGGGCCAACGTCCTGACTTTC. The full variable domain, its missing parts supplied by reference TRBV29-1 and TRBJ2-6, is SAVISQKPSRDICQRGTSLTIQCQVDSQVTMMFWYRQQPGQSLTLIATANQGSEATYESGFVIDKFPISRPNLTFSTLTVSNMSPEDSSIYLCSVEGDSSGANVLTFGAGSRLTVL.

This clonotype turned up a few times. The chain couples TRBV19 to TRBJ1-5; D ambiguous. V was cut by 6 bases and J by 2 bases, with 11 bases left in between. The CDR3 consists of 14 residues. CDR1 is LNHDA, CDR2 SQIVND, per germline (reference sequence). Here the CDR3 DNA reads TGTGCCAGTAGGACTAACGCAGGCAATCAGCCCCAGCATTTT. Translated: CASRTNAGNQPQHF.

This clonotype was recorded once. At one end, the junction sequence differs from germline, possibly due to a read error. V is TRBV12-3 or TRBV12-4 and J is TRBJ2-5; 11 positions match TRBD2. The CDR3 totals 15 residues. CDR3 region: CASSLAGGRQETRYF. The DNA for the CDR3 is TGTGCCAGCAGCTTAGCGGGAGGGCGGCAAGAGACCCGGTACTTC.

This clonotype was seen repeatedly, ten times or more. The chain is built from TRBV5-1 and TRBJ2-7; D might be TRBD2 (7 bases). The V gene's germline CDR1 is SGHRS and CDR2 YFSETQ. The CDR3 contains 15 residues. The V end lost 0 bases, the J end lost 2 bases, and 12 bases lay between the germline ends. DNA of the CDR3: TGCGCCAGCAGCTTGGTCGGGGGGCCCACCTACGAGCAGTACTTC. Amino acids: CASSLVGGPTYEQYF.

The chain recombines TRBV25-1 with TRBJ1-1; D is perhaps TRBD1 (6 bases). The CDR3 sequence is 16 residues long. Trimming removed 1 base at V and 1 base at J, with 13 bases between. Germline CDR1 MGHDK, CDR2 SYGVNS. The DNA for the CDR3 is TGTGCCAGCAGTGAATGGGGGGCAGAGGGGAACACTGAAGCTTTCTTT. Its protein is CASSEWGAEGNTEAFF. Full variable domain (remainder filled in from reference TRBV25-1 and TRBJ1-1): EADIYQTPRYLVIGTGKKITLECSQTMGHDKMYWYQQDPGMELHLIHYSYGVNSTEKGDLSSESTVSRIRTEHFPLTLESARPSHTSQYLCASSEWGAEGNTEAFFGQGTRLTVV.

V usage is TRBV10-2 and J usage is TRBJ1-1; D not resolved. This CDR3 has 11 residues. Trimming cost V 4 bases and J 5 bases, with 5 bases left between them. In germline, CDR1 is WSHSY, CDR2 SAAADI. Here the CDR3 reads CASSGLTEAFF. DNA for the CDR3: TGCGCCAGCAGTGGGTTAACTGAAGCTTTCTTT.

This clonotype showed up just a few times. J is TRBJ2-3 and V is TRBV18; D is uncertain. V dropped 3 bases and J dropped 3 bases, with 7 bases sitting between them. The CDR3 loop spans 13 amino acids. The germline V gene has CDR1 KGHSH and CDR2 LQKENI. CDR3 amino acids: CASSPPETDTQYF. CDR3 nucleotide sequence: TGTGCCAGCTCACCCCCTGAAACAGATACGCAGTATTTT. The full variable domain, its missing parts supplied by reference TRBV18 and TRBJ2-3, is NAGVMQNPRHLVRRRGQEARLRCSPMKGHSHVYWYRQLPEEGLKFMVYLQKENIIDESGMPKERFSAEFPKEGPSILRIQQVVRGDSAAYFCASSPPETDTQYFGPGTRLTVL.

The chain employs TRBV15 and TRBJ1-2; TRBD1 is a possible D gene (5 bases). The CDR3 spans 14 residues. Germline lookup yields CDR1 LNHNV and CDR2 YYDKDF (reference sequence). Deletions cut 4 bases from V and 8 bases from J, with 17 bases between. The CDR3 reads CATSTGGEGYGYTF. For the CDR3, the DNA is TGTGCCACCAGCACTGGAGGGGAGGGTTACGGCTACACCTTC.

This clonotype appeared a few times. The chain couples TRBV29-1 to TRBJ2-5; 8 nucleotides line up with TRBD2. V lost 6 bases to trimming and J lost 4 bases; unmatched junction nucleotides: 4. The CDR3 spans 12 residues. CDR1 and CDR2 from the germline V gene are SQVTM and ANQGSEA. For the CDR3, the DNA is TGCAGCGTGAATCTAGCGGGAGAGACCCAGTACTTC. This translates into CSVNLAGETQYF.

This clonotype was counted many times. The chain joins TRBV10-3 to TRBJ2-2; 7 nucleotides line up with TRBD1. The ends lost 7 bases at V and 1 base at J; junction bases unmatched: 6. Germline CDR1 ENHRY, CDR2 SYGVKD. This CDR3 is 15 amino acids long. The DNA for the CDR3 is TGTGCCATCAACCCAGGACAGGAGAACACCGGGGAGCTGTTTTTT. Protein product: CAINPGQENTGELFF.

This clonotype has a handful of counts. The chain joins TRBV27 to TRBJ1-1, with D maybe TRBD1 (6 bases). This CDR3 region has 13 residues. CDR1 and CDR2 from the germline V gene are MNHEY and SMNVEV (reference sequence). With 5 bases removed from V and 4 bases from J, the gap between germline ends came to 11 bases. The CDR3 is CASSQQGSTEAFF. In DNA, the CDR3 is TGTGCCAGCAGTCAACAGGGTAGCACTGAAGCTTTCTTT.

At least ten counts were recorded for this clonotype. V usage is TRBV5-1 and J usage is TRBJ1-1; no reliable D call. The CDR3 length is 13 residues. CDR1 SGHRS and CDR2 YFSETQ come from the germline V gene. V was shortened by 4 bases and J by 5 bases, with 12 bases between the two germline ends. CDR3 in amino acids: CASSISTGTEAFF. DNA for the CDR3: TGCGCCAGCAGCATCTCCACGGGAACTGAAGCTTTCTTT.

The CDR3 DNA is TGTGCCATCAGTGCAGGAAACTATGGCTACACCTTC. This encodes CAISAGNYGYTF. This rearrangement joins TRBV10-3 to TRBJ1-2; no clear D. The CDR3 consists of 12 residues. The ends were cut back, 4 bases at V and 2 bases at J, with 5 bases in the middle. Germline CDR1 ENHRY, CDR2 SYGVKD.

This clonotype was observed many times. The chain employs TRBV11-2 and TRBJ1-5; D call uncertain. This CDR3 spans 12 amino acids. Per germline, CDR1 SGHAT and CDR2 FQNNGV. V was shortened by 4 bases and J by 3 bases, with 4 bases between the two germline ends. CDR3 loop: CASSSFNQPQHF. CDR3 in DNA: TGTGCCAGCAGCTCATTCAATCAGCCCCAGCATTTT.

Comments on this clonotype: A much larger clone differs from this one at a single base, so this may be a read error. The V gene is TRBV20-1, the J gene TRBJ2-1; either TRBD1 or TRBD2 may fit D (5 bases each). Germline CDR1 DFQATT, CDR2 SNEGSKA (reference sequence). The CDR3 covers 13 residues. The CDR3 DNA sequence: TGCAGTGCTTTGGGACCAGATTACAATGAGCTGTTCTTC. Translation: CSALGPDYNELFF.

This chain uses TRBV11-3 with TRBJ1-2, with a possible D match to TRBD1 (5 bases). This CDR3 comprises 12 residues. With 4 bases removed from V and 5 bases from J, the gap between germline ends came to 8 bases. Germline CDR1 reads SGHNT; CDR2 reads YENEEA. The CDR3 DNA sequence: TGTGCCAGCAGCTACGACAGATATGGCTACACCTTC. It is translated as CASSYDRYGYTF.

V is TRBV10-3 and J is TRBJ1-6; TRBD1 aligns across 7 bases. This CDR3 is built from 15 residues. Looked up from germline, CDR1 is ENHRY and CDR2 is SYGVKD. J gave up 8 bases and V 2 bases, and 6 bases lay outside the gene matches. CDR3 protein: CAISEGPTGDSPLHF. The CDR3 DNA sequence: TGTGCCATCAGTGAGGGGCCAACAGGGGATTCACCCCTCCACTTT.

The chain links TRBV19 to TRBJ2-3; D is uncertain. The CDR3 length is 11 residues. Trimming took off 8 bases at V and 1 base at J, with 4 bases between the two ends. Germline V lookup: CDR1 LNHDA, CDR2 SQIVND (reference sequence). CDR3 nucleotide sequence: TGTGCCAGTGCGGGCACAGATACGCAGTATTTT. Its protein is CASAGTDTQYF.

About this clonotype itself: Here the CDR3 omits its conserved ending phenylalanine or tryptophan, so a read error is the likely source. This sequence joins TRBV12-3 or TRBV12-4 and TRBJ2-3; 8 bases are shared with TRBD2. The CDR3 has 14 residues. The trim removed 3 bases at V and 5 bases at J, leaving 4 bases unmatched. The CDR3 nucleotides read TGTGCCAGCAGTTTGAAAGCGGGGGAAGATACGCAGTATCTT. Translation gives CASSLKAGEDTQYL.

This clonotype occurred a few times. V usage is TRBV9 and J usage is TRBJ2-1; 9 bases match TRBD2. This CDR3 contains 16 residues. V was clipped by 4 bases and J by 4 bases; unmatched bases: 9. Germline-derived CDR1 and CDR2 are SGDLS and YYNGEE. The CDR3 DNA reads as TGTGCCAGCAGCTTCGGCGGGGGGGCAAGGTACAATGAGCAGTTCTTC. Its translation: CASSFGGGARYNEQFF.

This clonotype occurred once. The chain carries TRBV19 and TRBJ2-1; 8 positions match TRBD1. The CDR3 extends over 12 amino acids. The germline V gene encodes CDR1 LNHDA and CDR2 SQIVND (reference sequence). Trimming at V came to 5 bases and at J to 6 bases, leaving 0 bases not matched to a gene. The CDR3 DNA sequence: TGTGCCAGTAGTGACAGGGGCAATGAGCAGTTCTTC. Protein product: CASSDRGNEQFF.